The clone carrying this T cell receptor beta chain was counted many times. No treatment of any kind had been given to any patient before thyroid surgery. TCRdb re-called clones from the PCR reads using MiXCR. The sample lists some 41,000 clones, around an eighth occurring once. This sample is part of a study of metastatic and nonmetastatic thyroid tumors. V was pared by 0 bases and J by 2 bases, with 11 bases between. Germline V gene lookup returns CDR1 DFQATT and CDR2 SNEGSKA (reference sequence). This CDR3 contains 15 residues. The chain links TRBV20-1 to TRBJ2-1; TRBD1 is a possible D gene (6 bases). Sequencing used blood. This TCR came from a female donor with papillary thyroid cancer or a benign thyroid nodule (not recorded which). Some clones in this sample may be carry-over from other donors' samples. The CDR3 sequence is CSARDWDKPYNEQFF. The CDR3 DNA is TGCAGTGCTAGAGATTGGGACAAGCCCTACAATGAGCAGTTCTTC.